A selection of T cell receptor beta chains follows, all from one sample in a study of CD8 T cells in Susac syndrome. TCRdb analysed the immunoSEQ multiplex PCR reads with MiXCR anew, one entry per CDR3 protein. The table shows 150,000 to 200,000 distinct CDR3 sequences, with approximately 94% occurring only once. Material: CD4+ T cells from PBMCs. These receptors were taken from a human donor with multiple sclerosis. Both conserved end residues are part of each CDR3. Fields, in order: V gene, J gene, CDR3 protein.

TRBV29-1	TRBJ1-2	CSVDPTLRGGYTF
TRBV19	TRBJ1-2	CASNFGQDNYGYTF
TRBV27	TRBJ2-4	CASSLVGLNGIQYF
TRBV4-3	TRBJ2-5	CASSQDLTGGQVTQYF
TRBV6-5	TRBJ1-1	CASSYIGPGGTEAFF
TRBV5-1	TRBJ1-2	CASSFSGGNGYTF
TRBV7-2	TRBJ2-7	CASSPLTSGSRGYEQYF
TRBV19	TRBJ2-1	CASSPRLAGSYNEQFF
TRBV12-3/TRBV12-4	TRBJ2-1	CASSPLAGVNNEQFF
TRBV6-6	TRBJ1-3	CASRTAMARGNTIYF
TRBV3-1	TRBJ1-5	CASSRDYRVDQPQHF
TRBV3-1	TRBJ1-2	CASSQEYARNYGYTF
TRBV11-2	TRBJ2-1	CASSPRGGLSSYNEQFF
TRBV7-9	TRBJ2-1	CASSLSAYNEQFF